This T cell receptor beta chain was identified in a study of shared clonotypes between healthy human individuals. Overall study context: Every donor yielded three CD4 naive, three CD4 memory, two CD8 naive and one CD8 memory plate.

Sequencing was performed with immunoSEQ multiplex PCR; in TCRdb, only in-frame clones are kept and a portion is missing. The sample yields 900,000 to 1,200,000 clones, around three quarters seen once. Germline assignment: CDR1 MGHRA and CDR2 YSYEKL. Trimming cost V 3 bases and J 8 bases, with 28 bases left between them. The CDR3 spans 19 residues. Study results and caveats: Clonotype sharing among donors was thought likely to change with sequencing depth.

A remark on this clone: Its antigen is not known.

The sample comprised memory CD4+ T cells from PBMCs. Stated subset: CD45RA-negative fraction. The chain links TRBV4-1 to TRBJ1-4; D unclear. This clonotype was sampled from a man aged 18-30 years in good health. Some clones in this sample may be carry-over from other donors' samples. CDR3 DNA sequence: TGCGCCAGCAGCCATCAAATCGGTCGAACTTTTTCATCTAGGGAAAAACTGTTTTTT. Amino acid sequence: CASSHQIGRTFSSREKLFF.